The rows below give T cell receptor beta chains drawn from one sample of a study of T cell responses to AZD1222 COVID-19 vaccine. Profiling relied on immunoSEQ multiplex PCR, and the TCRdb table lists in-frame clones only, not all of them. The profile shows 45,000 to 65,000 clones, 80% of them singletons. Sequenced material: peripheral blood, taken 28 days after the second AZD1222 dose. The receptors originated from an adult who received the AZD1222 COVID-19 vaccine. The CDR3 runs from the conserved cysteine through the conserved F or W. The order of the fields is V gene, D gene, J gene, clone size, CDR3 protein, CDR3 DNA. D genes are given only for firm matches. Clone size is stated in some rows and not others, as once, few, many or a class when expanded.

>TRBV5-4|-|TRBJ2-1|-
CASSLVHGGDEQFF
TGTGCCAGCAGCTTGGTTCACGGGGGTGATGAGCAGTTCTTC
>TRBV28|TRBD1|TRBJ1-2|-
CASRTGGSGGYTF
TGTGCCAGCAGGACAGGGGGCAGCGGAGGCTACACCTTC
>TRBV9|-|TRBJ1-1|-
CASSPSGRMNTEAFF
TGTGCCAGCAGCCCCAGCGGCAGGATGAACACTGAAGCTTTCTTT
>TRBV19|TRBD1|TRBJ1-5|-
CASSLQGYQPQHF
TGTGCCAGTAGTCTACAGGGGTATCAGCCCCAGCATTTT
>TRBV19|TRBD1|TRBJ2-3|few
CASSMWTGGTDTQYF
TGTGCCAGTAGTATGTGGACAGGGGGCACAGATACGCAGTATTTT
>TRBV6-5|TRBD2|TRBJ2-7|-
CASSYSNQRGVEQYF
TGTGCCAGCAGTTACTCGAACCAGCGGGGTGTAGAGCAGTACTTC
>TRBV10-3|TRBD1|TRBJ1-5|few
CAISTGDNQPQHF
TGTGCCATCAGCACAGGGGACAATCAGCCCCAGCATTTT
>TRBV2|-|TRBJ1-6|-
CAASGGTKRYNSPLHF
TGTGCCGCTTCGGGGGGCACTAAGCGCTATAATTCACCCCTCCACTTT
>TRBV6-2/TRBV6-3|-|TRBJ1-2|many
CASSYGGVKTF
TGTGCCAGCAGTTACGGGGGAGTGAAAACCTTC
>TRBV14|-|TRBJ2-2|-
CATSPGLINTGELFF
TGTGCCACCTCTCCGGGACTCATTAACACCGGGGAGCTGTTTTTT
>TRBV19|TRBD1|TRBJ1-1|-
CASSPGQGATEAFF
TGTGCCAGTAGTCCGGGACAGGGGGCAACTGAAGCTTTCTTT